The 8 T cell receptor beta chains listed next were all sequenced from one sample in a study of cytomegalovirus exposure and HLA in healthy donors. PCR was performed using 60 Vbeta and 13 Jbeta primers. Repertoires were generated with immunoSEQ multiplex PCR, while TCRdb's copy carries only in-frame clones and drops some. The sample lists approximately 97,000 clones; around 86% were seen once. Sequenced material: PBMCs. These TCRs come from a woman in her 70s in good health and CMV-seropositive.

This chain's CDR3 is CASSLGLGRYGYTF. CDR3 nucleotide sequence: TGTGCCAGCAGCTTAGGTTTGGGGCGGTATGGCTACACCTTC. The rearrangement joins TRBV7-2 to TRBJ1-2; D is perhaps TRBD1 (5 bases). The CDR3 has 14 residues. V was trimmed by 1 base and J by 5 bases, leaving 11 bases between them. Germline V gene data show CDR1 as SGHTA and CDR2 as FQGNSA.

V usage is TRBV21-1 and J usage is TRBJ2-7; TRBD1, the table's D call, was not compared with the DNA. TRBV21-1 is a pseudogene. The CDR3 is made up of 15 amino acids. The CDR3 protein is CASSIPGTGGNEQYF. In DNA form, the CDR3 reads TGTGCCAGCAGCATACCCGGGACAGGGGGCAACGAGCAGTACTTC.

The V and J genes are TRBV6-1 and TRBJ2-7, with 8 bases aligning to TRBD2. V lost 5 bases and J lost 1; bases outside the gene matches: 4. CDR3 length equals 14 residues. The V gene's germline CDR1 is MNHNS and CDR2 SASEGT. The CDR3 here is CASSIASGSYEQYF. As DNA, the CDR3 is TGTGCCAGCAGTATAGCTAGCGGGTCCTACGAGCAGTACTTC.

V usage is TRBV19 and J usage is TRBJ1-4; no firm D call. Germline CDR1 reads LNHDA; CDR2 reads SQIVND (reference sequence). V was shortened by 4 bases and J by 8 bases, with 14 bases between the two germline ends. This CDR3 contains 14 residues. CDR3 sequence reads: CASSTRQGSEKLFF. The CDR3 bases are TGTGCCAGTAGTACCAGGCAAGGTTCCGAAAAACTGTTTTTT. Full variable domain (outside the CDR3, taken from reference TRBV19 and TRBJ1-4): DGGITQSPKYLFRKEGQNVTLSCEQNLNHDAMYWYRQDPGQGLRLIYYSQIVNDFQKGDIAEGYSVSREKKESFPLTVTSAQKNPTAFYLCASSTRQGSEKLFFGSGTQLSVL.

This chain joins TRBV4-3 and TRBJ2-7, with a weak D call TRBD1 (5 bases). CDR1 and CDR2 (germline): LGHNA, YSLEER. This CDR3 is built from 15 residues. V lost 0 bases and J lost 3, with 12 bases in between. CDR3 DNA sequence: TGCGCCAGCAGCCAAGACCGACAGAGCTTCTACGAGCAGTACTTC. This translates into CASSQDRQSFYEQYF.

This sequence joins TRBV2 and TRBJ1-2; 11 positions match TRBD1. Per germline, CDR1 SNHLY and CDR2 FYNNEI. This CDR3 region has 18 residues. Losses at the gene ends were 6 bases for V and 0 bases for J; bases not matched to a gene: 12. DNA for the CDR3: TGTGCCAGCAGGGGGTTAGGGACAGGGGGACCTACTAACTATGGCTACACCTTC. Translated: CASRGLGTGGPTNYGYTF.

V usage is TRBV19 and J usage is TRBJ1-1; D gene uncertain. The CDR3 is 14 amino acids. V lost 5 bases and J lost 4, with 14 bases in between. From germline, CDR1 is LNHDA and CDR2 SQIVND (reference sequence). CDR3 sequence: CASSSRAGGTEAFF. CDR3 coding DNA: TGTGCCAGTAGTTCACGGGCGGGAGGCACTGAAGCTTTCTTT.

In this sample, this clone turned up a few times. The chain links TRBV7-2 to TRBJ2-1, with 12 nucleotides matching TRBD2. The CDR3 runs 16 residues. CDR1 is SGHTA, CDR2 FQGNSA, per germline. J lost 2 bases, V lost 3 bases, and 2 bases had no gene match. In DNA, the CDR3 is TGTGCCAGCAGCTTCTCTAGCGGGGGGGCCTACAATGAGCAGTTCTTC. Protein product: CASSFSSGGAYNEQFF.